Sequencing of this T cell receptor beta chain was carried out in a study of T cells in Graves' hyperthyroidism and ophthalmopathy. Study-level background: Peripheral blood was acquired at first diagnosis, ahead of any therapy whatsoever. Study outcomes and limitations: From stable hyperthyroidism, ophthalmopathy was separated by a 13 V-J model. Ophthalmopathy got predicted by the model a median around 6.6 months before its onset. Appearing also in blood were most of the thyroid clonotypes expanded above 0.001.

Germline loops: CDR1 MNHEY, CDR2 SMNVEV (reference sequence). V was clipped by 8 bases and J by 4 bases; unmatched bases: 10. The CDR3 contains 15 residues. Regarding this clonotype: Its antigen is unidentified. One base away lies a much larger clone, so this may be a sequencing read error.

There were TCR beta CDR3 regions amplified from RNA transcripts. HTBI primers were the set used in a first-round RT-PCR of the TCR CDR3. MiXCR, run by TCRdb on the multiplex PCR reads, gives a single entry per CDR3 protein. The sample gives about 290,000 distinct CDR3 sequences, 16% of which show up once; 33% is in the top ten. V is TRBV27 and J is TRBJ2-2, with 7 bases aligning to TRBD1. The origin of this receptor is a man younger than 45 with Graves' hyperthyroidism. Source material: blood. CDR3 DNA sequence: TGTGCCAGCCGCCCGACAGGGAGAGGCACCGGGGAGCTGTTTTTT. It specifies CASRPTGRGTGELFF.